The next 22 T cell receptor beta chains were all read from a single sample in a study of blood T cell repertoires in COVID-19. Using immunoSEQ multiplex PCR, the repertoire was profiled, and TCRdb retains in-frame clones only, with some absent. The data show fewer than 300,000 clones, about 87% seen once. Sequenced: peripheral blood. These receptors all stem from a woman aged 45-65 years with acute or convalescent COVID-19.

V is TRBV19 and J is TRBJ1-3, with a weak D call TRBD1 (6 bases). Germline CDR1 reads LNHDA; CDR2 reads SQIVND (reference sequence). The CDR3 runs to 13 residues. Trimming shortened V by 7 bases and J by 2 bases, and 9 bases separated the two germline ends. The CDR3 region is CASTRDTGNTIYF. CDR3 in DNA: TGTGCCAGTACTCGGGACACTGGAAACACCATATATTTT.

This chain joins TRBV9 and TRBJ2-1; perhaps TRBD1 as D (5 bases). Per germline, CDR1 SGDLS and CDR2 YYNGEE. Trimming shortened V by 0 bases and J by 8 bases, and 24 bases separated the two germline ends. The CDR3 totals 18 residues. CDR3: CASSVEARPFVIQDEQFF. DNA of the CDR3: TGTGCCAGCAGCGTAGAGGCTAGACCCTTCGTTATACAGGATGAGCAGTTCTTC.

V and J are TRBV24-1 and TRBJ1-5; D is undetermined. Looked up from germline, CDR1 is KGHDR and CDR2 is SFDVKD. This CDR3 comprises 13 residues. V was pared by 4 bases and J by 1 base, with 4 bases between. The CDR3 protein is CATSEQSNQPQHF. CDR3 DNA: TGTGCCACCAGTGAGCAGAGCAATCAGCCCCAGCATTTT.

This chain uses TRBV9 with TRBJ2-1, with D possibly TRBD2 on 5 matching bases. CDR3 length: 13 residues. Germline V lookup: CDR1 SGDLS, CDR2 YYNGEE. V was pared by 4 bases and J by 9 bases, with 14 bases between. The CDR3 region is CASSPRVDSEQFF. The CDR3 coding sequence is TGTGCCAGCAGCCCGAGGGTGGATAGTGAGCAGTTCTTC.

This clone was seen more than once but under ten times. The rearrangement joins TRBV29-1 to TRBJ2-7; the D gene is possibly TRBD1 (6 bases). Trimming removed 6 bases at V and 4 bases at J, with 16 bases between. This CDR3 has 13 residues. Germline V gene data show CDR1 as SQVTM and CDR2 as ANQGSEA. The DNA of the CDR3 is TGCAGCGTGCCCTGGGCAGGGACATACGAGCAGTACTTC. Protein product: CSVPWAGTYEQYF.

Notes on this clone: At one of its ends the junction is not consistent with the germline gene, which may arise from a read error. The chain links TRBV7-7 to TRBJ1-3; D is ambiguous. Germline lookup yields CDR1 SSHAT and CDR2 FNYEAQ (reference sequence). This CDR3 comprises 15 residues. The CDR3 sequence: CASSLTYGSGNTIYF. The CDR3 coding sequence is TGTGCTAGCAGCTTAACCTATGGCTCTGGAAACACCATATATTTT.

Here the CDR3 DNA reads TGTGCCAGCAGGGGAGGGCACACTGAAGCTTTCTTT. It yields the protein CASRGGHTEAFF. The J gene is TRBJ1-1, the V gene TRBV28; D remains unclear. V was pared by 6 bases and J by 3 bases, with 8 bases between. Per the germline V gene, CDR1 is MDHEN and CDR2 is SYDVKM. The length of the CDR3 is 12 residues. Variable domain in full (rest from reference TRBV28 and TRBJ1-1): DVKVTQSSRYLVKRTGEKVFLECVQDMDHENMFWYRQDPGLGLRLIYFSYDVKMKEKGDIPEGYSVSREKKERFSLILESASTNQTSMYLCASRGGHTEAFFGQGTRLTVV.

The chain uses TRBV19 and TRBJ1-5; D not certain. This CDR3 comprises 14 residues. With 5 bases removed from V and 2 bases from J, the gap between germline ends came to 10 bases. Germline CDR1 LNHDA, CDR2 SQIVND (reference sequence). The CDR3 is CASSWPGGNQPQHF. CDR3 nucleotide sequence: TGTGCCAGTAGTTGGCCGGGAGGCAATCAGCCCCAGCATTTT. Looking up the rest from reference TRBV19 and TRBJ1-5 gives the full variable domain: DGGITQSPKYLFRKEGQNVTLSCEQNLNHDAMYWYRQDPGQGLRLIYYSQIVNDFQKGDIAEGYSVSREKKESFPLTVTSAQKNPTAFYLCASSWPGGNQPQHFGDGTRLSIL.

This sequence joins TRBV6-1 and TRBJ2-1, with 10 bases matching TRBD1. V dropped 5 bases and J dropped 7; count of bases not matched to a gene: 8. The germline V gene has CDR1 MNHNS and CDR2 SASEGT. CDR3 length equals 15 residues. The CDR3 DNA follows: TGTGCCAGCAGTAACCGGGACAGGGGCGGGAATGAGCAGTTCTTC. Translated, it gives CASSNRDRGGNEQFF.

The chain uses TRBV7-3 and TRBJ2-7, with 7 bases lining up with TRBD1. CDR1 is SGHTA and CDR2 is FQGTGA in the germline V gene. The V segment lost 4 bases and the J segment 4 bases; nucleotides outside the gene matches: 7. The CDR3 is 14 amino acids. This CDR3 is CASSSQGSRYEQYF. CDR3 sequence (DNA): TGTGCCAGCAGCTCACAGGGGAGCCGTTACGAGCAGTACTTC.

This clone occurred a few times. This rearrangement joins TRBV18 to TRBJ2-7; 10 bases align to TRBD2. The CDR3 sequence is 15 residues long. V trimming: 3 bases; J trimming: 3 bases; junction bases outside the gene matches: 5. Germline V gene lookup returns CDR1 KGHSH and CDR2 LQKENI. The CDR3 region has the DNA TGTGCCAGCTCACCGCGTAGCGGGGGGTACTACGAGCAGTACTTC. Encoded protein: CASSPRSGGYYEQYF.

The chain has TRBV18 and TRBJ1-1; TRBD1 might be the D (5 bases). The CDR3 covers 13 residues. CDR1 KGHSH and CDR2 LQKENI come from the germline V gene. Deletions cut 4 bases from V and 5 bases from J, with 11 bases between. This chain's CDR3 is CASSLGQGTEAFF. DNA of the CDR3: TGTGCCAGCTCACTAGGTCAGGGTACTGAAGCTTTCTTT.

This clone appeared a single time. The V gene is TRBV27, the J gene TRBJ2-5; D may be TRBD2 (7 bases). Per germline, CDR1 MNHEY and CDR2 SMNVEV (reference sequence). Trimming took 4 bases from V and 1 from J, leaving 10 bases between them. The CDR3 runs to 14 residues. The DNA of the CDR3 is TGTGCCAGCAGTTCGCGGGGGCCCCAAGAGACCCAGTACTTC. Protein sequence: CASSSRGPQETQYF.

Here the CDR3 reads CASSENLGHRNYGYTF. The CDR3 nucleotides read TGTGCCAGCAGTGAAAATCTGGGACACCGAAACTATGGCTACACCTTC. V gene TRBV2 combines with J gene TRBJ1-2, with D possibly TRBD1 on 6 matching bases. V was pared by 2 bases and J by 2 bases, with 15 bases between. The CDR3 is 16 residues long. Germline CDR1 SNHLY, CDR2 FYNNEI.

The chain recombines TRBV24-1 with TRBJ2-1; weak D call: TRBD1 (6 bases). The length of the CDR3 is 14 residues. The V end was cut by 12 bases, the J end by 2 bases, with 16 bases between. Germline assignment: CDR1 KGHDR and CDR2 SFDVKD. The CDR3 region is CAPVPGTPYNEQFF. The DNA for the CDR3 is TGTGCCCCCGTTCCCGGGACACCCTACAATGAGCAGTTCTTC.

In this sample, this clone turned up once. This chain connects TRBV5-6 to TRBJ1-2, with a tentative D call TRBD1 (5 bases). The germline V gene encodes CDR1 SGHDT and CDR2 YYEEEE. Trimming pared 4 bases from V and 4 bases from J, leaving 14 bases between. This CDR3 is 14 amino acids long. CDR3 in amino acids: CASSPGDSLYGYTF. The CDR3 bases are TGTGCCAGCAGCCCCGGGGACTCTCTCTATGGCTACACCTTC.

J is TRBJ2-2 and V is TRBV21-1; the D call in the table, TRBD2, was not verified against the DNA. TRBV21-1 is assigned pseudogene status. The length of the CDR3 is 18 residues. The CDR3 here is CASSKEEGAETNTGELFF. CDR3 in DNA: TGTGCCAGCAGCAAAGAAGAAGGAGCGGAGACGAACACCGGGGAGCTGTTTTTT.

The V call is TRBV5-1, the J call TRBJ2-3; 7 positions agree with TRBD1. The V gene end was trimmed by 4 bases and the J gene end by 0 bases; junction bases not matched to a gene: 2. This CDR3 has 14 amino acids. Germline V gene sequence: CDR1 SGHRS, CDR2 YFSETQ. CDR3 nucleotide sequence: TGCGCCAGCAGCATAGGGGGCAGCACAGATACGCAGTATTTT. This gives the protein CASSIGGSTDTQYF.

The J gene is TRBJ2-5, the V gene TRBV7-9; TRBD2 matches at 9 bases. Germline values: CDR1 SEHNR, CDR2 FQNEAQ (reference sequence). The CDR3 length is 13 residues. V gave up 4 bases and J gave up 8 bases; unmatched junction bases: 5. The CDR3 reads CASSYQAGGTQYF. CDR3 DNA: TGTGCCAGCAGCTATCAAGCGGGAGGAACCCAGTACTTC.

CDR3 sequence: CASSSQQGRGEKLFF. CDR3 coding DNA: TGTGCCAGTAGTAGTCAACAGGGCCGAGGCGAAAAACTGTTTTTT. This rearrangement joins TRBV19 to TRBJ1-4, with D perhaps TRBD1 (6 bases). The V end lost 4 bases, the J end lost 8 bases, and 17 bases lay between the germline ends. This CDR3 contains 15 residues. The germline CDR1 and CDR2 sequences are LNHDA and SQIVND (reference sequence). The variable domain in full, completed from reference TRBV19 and TRBJ1-4, reads DGGITQSPKYLFRKEGQNVTLSCEQNLNHDAMYWYRQDPGQGLRLIYYSQIVNDFQKGDIAEGYSVSREKKESFPLTVTSAQKNPTAFYLCASSSQQGRGEKLFFGSGTQLSVL.

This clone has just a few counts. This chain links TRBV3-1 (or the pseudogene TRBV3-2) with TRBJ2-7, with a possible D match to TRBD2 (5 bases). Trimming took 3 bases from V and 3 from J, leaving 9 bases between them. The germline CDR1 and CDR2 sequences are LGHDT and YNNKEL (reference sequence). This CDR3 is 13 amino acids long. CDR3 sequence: CASSQGEGYEQYF. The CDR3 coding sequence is TGTGCCAGCAGCCAGGGTGAGGGCTACGAGCAGTACTTC.

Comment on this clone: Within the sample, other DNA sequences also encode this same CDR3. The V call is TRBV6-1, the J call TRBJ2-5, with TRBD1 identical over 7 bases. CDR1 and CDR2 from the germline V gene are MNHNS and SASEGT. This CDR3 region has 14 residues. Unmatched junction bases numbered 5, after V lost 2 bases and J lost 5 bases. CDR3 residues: CASSEWDSQETQYF. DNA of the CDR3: TGTGCCAGCAGTGAATGGGACAGCCAGGAGACCCAGTACTTC.